Below, one T cell receptor beta chain is given with its context. This entry is derived from a study of long-term antiretroviral therapy in people with HIV. Running of the v3.0 immunoSEQ assay took place at survey level. The method was immunoSEQ multiplex PCR; TCRdb's version includes in-frame clones alone and lacks a portion of them. The sample includes around 30,000 clones, approximately 81% of them seen just once. The sequence was collected from a man aged 35 to 55 with HIV. The specimen comprised unsorted PBMCs, sampled 2.3 years after starting antiretroviral therapy.

The CDR3 sequence is CASIRTGGHYEQYF. The CDR3 DNA reads as TGTGCCAGCATCCGGACAGGGGGGCACTACGAGCAGTACTTC. This chain connects TRBV6-1 to TRBJ2-7; TRBD1 matches 10 bases. V was clipped by 7 bases and J by 3 bases; unmatched bases: 6. This CDR3 is 14 amino acids long. The germline V gene encodes CDR1 MNHNS and CDR2 SASEGT.